These T cell receptor beta chains were read from a single sample in a study of blood T cell repertoires in COVID-19. The protocol was immunoSEQ multiplex PCR, while the TCRdb copy is restricted to in-frame clones and leaves out a portion. The table shows 140,000 to 150,000 clones, with about 80% occurring only once. Sequenced material: peripheral blood. These receptors originate from a man aged 70-80 years who had recovered from COVID-19. The CDR3 runs from the conserved cysteine through the conserved F or W. The D gene is left open where the match is weak. Clone size is stated in some rows and not others, as once, few, many or a class when expanded.

size: NA
D: TRBD2
J: TRBJ2-3
V: TRBV6-5
CDR3: CASSYSISGTDTQYF
DNA: TGTGCCAGCAGTTACTCGATTAGCGGGACAGATACGCAGTATTTT

size: NA
D: NA
J: TRBJ1-3
V: TRBV3-1/TRBV3-2
CDR3: CASSYQTAISGNTIYF
DNA: TGTGCCAGCAGCTACCAGACAGCGATCTCTGGAAACACCATATATTTT

size: NA
D: TRBD1
J: TRBJ2-1
V: TRBV12-5
CDR3: CASFNGQGAPNEQFF
DNA: TGTGCTAGTTTTAACGGACAGGGGGCGCCGAATGAGCAGTTCTTC

size: NA
D: NA
J: TRBJ2-4
V: TRBV6-4
CDR3: CASPNSGIEAKNIQYF
DNA: TGTGCCAGCCCGAATTCAGGAATAGAGGCCAAAAACATTCAGTACTTC

size: NA
D: NA
J: TRBJ2-3
V: TRBV27
CDR3: CASRRGYTDTQYF
DNA: TGTGCCAGCAGACGCGGCTATACAGATACGCAGTATTTT

size: NA
D: TRBD2
J: TRBJ2-7
V: TRBV6-2/TRBV6-3
CDR3: CASSGTSGESYEQYF
DNA: TGTGCCAGCAGTGGGACTAGCGGGGAGTCCTACGAGCAGTACTTC

size: NA
D: TRBD1
J: TRBJ2-7
V: TRBV20-1
CDR3: CSAGTAYEQYF
DNA: TGCAGTGCAGGGACAGCCTACGAGCAGTACTTC

size: NA
D: NA
J: TRBJ1-6
V: TRBV6-5
CDR3: CASTWTVYNSPLHF
DNA: TGTGCCAGCACCTGGACAGTTTATAATTCACCCCTCCACTTT

size: once
D: TRBD2
J: TRBJ2-3
V: TRBV7-6
CDR3: CASSSSFAGTSGSSTDTQYF
DNA: TGTGCCAGCAGCAGCTCTTTCGCCGGGACTAGCGGTTCTAGCACAGATACGCAGTATTTT

size: NA
D: NA
J: TRBJ1-2
V: TRBV3-1/TRBV3-2
CDR3: CASSQDPRQRYGYTF
DNA: TGTGCCAGCAGCCAAGACCCCAGACAGCGCTATGGCTACACCTTC

size: NA
D: NA
J: TRBJ2-3
V: TRBV11-2
CDR3: CASSLSGDTQYF
DNA: TGTGCCAGCAGCTTGAGTGGTGATACGCAGTATTTT

size: NA
D: NA
J: TRBJ2-3
V: TRBV7-3
CDR3: CASSFRGNQDTQYF
DNA: TGTGCCAGCAGCTTCCGAGGGAATCAAGATACGCAGTATTTT

size: NA
D: TRBD1
J: TRBJ2-2
V: TRBV19
CDR3: CASSIEGRGPGELFF
DNA: TGTGCCAGTAGTATAGAAGGCAGGGGGCCCGGGGAGCTGTTTTTT

size: few
D: NA
J: TRBJ2-5
V: TRBV11-2
CDR3: CASSLQSFQETQYF
DNA: TGTGCCAGCAGCTTGCAGTCTTTTCAAGAGACCCAGTACTTC

size: NA
D: NA
J: TRBJ2-1
V: TRBV4-2
CDR3: CASSLSPGDSYNEQFF
DNA: TGTGCCAGCAGCCTTTCCCCCGGTGACTCCTACAATGAGCAGTTCTTC

size: NA
D: NA
J: TRBJ2-7
V: TRBV7-8
CDR3: CASSRGPDRSYEQYF
DNA: TGTGCCAGCAGCCGAGGTCCCGACAGATCCTACGAGCAGTACTTC

size: NA
D: TRBD1
J: TRBJ1-3
V: TRBV28
CDR3: CASSFPEDRGRNTIYF
DNA: TGTGCCAGCAGTTTCCCCGAGGACAGGGGACGAAACACCATATATTTT

size: once
D: NA
J: TRBJ2-5
V: TRBV11-2
CDR3: CASSRVETQYF
DNA: TGTGCCAGCAGCCGCGTGGAGACCCAGTACTTC

size: NA
D: TRBD2
J: TRBJ2-1
V: TRBV9
CDR3: CASSPPGTSGNHEQFF
DNA: TGTGCCAGCAGCCCCCCCGGGACTAGCGGGAACCATGAGCAGTTCTTC

size: NA
D: NA
J: TRBJ2-3
V: TRBV4-1
CDR3: CASSQTRDTQYF
DNA: TGCGCCAGCAGCCAAACCAGGGATACGCAGTATTTT

size: once
D: TRBD1
J: TRBJ2-3
V: TRBV5-4
CDR3: CASSRTGFDTQYF
DNA: TGTGCCAGCAGCCGGACAGGGTTCGATACGCAGTATTTT

size: NA
D: NA
J: TRBJ2-1
V: TRBV5-4
CDR3: CASSLAQGLIGNEQFF
DNA: TGTGCCAGCAGTTTGGCTCAGGGGCTCATAGGCAATGAGCAGTTCTTC

size: NA
D: TRBD1
J: TRBJ2-7
V: TRBV6-2/TRBV6-3
CDR3: CASSYSRTGAREQYF
DNA: TGTGCCAGCAGTTACTCGCGGACAGGGGCGCGCGAGCAGTACTTC

size: NA
D: TRBD1
J: TRBJ2-3
V: TRBV6-5
CDR3: CASSRDRGGPDTQYF
DNA: TGTGCCAGCAGTCGGGACAGGGGAGGTCCAGATACGCAGTATTTT

size: NA
D: TRBD1
J: TRBJ2-5
V: TRBV7-7
CDR3: CASSFGPPTGGETQYF
DNA: TGTGCCAGCAGCTTTGGACCTCCGACAGGGGGGGAGACCCAGTACTTC